This TCR beta chain was profiled in a study of cytomegalovirus exposure and HLA in healthy donors. Findings of the study overall: A prior analysis recorded that most TCR beta V segments were productive about 87% or about 30% of the time.

A word on this clone: Antigen specificity is unknown.

CDR3 size: 15 residues. Germline-derived CDR1 and CDR2 are SGHAT and FQNNGV. Trimming pared 5 bases from V and 4 bases from J, leaving 17 bases between. The PCR made use of 60 Vbeta and 13 Jbeta primers. Sequencing was performed with immunoSEQ multiplex PCR; in TCRdb, only in-frame clones are kept and a portion is missing. Of about 120,000 clones listed, over 60% were seen once; the top ten hold 9.5% to 13%. Specimen: PBMCs. The genes are TRBV11-2 and TRBJ1-1, with D possibly TRBD1 on 6 matching bases. This TCR was recovered from a man aged 35 to 55 in good health and CMV-seropositive. In DNA form, the CDR3 reads TGTGCCAGCAGCCCACCGGGAAGGGGGTTCACTGAAGCTTTCTTT. As protein: CASSPPGRGFTEAFF. The whole variable domain, filled in from reference TRBV11-2 and TRBJ1-1, reads EAGVAQSPRYKIIEKRQSVAFWCNPISGHATLYWYQQILGQGPKLLIQFQNNGVVDDSQLPKDRFSAERLKGVDSTLKIQPAKLEDSAVYLCASSPPGRGFTEAFFGQGTRLTVV.